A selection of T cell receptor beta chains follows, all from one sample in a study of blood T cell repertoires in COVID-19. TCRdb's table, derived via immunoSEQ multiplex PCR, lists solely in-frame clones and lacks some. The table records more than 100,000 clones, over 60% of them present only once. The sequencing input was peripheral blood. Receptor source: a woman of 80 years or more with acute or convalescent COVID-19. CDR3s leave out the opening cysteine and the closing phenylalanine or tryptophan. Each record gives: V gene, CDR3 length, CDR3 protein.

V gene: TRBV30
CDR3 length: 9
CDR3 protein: AWSGGGGYT

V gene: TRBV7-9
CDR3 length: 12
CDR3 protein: ASSRGLAYNEQF

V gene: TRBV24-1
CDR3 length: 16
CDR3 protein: ATSDFSLRGRTYNEQF

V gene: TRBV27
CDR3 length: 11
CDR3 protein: ASNGTDNQPQH

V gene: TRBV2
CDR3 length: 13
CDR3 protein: ASSEGQGLNTEAF

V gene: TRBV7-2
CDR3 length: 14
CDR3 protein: ASSLSLAGVRNEQF

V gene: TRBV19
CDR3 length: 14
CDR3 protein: ASTTPYRVNTGELF

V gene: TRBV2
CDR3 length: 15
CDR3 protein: ARSGSPWGLDADTQY

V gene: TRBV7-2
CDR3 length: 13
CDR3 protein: ASSQTGGWDYGYT

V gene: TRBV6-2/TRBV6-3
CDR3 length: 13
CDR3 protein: ASSYLRTGEGIQY

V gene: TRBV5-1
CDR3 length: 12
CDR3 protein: ASSSDRLNTEAF

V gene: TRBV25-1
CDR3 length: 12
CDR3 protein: ASSGASGRNEQF

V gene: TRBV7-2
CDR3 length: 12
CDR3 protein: ASMTGKSNTEAF

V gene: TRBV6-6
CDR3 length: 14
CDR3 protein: ASRPTTGSPTYEQY

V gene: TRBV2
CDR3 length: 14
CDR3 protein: ASSDVTGAGNTEAF

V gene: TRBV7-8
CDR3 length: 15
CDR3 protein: ASSLETGGWSNQPQH

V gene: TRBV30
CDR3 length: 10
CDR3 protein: AWSLLYEEQY

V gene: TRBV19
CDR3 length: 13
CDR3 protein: ASSPEDRPYEKLF